This T cell receptor (beta chain) is drawn from a study of T cell responses to AZD1222 COVID-19 vaccine. Study observations and caveats: The breadth and depth of Spike-specific TCRs increased once two AZD1222 doses had been given.

Comments on this clone: Its specificity is unknown.

The CDR3 runs 13 residues. CDR1 and CDR2 (germline): SGDLS, YYNGEE. The germline V and J ends were trimmed by 4 bases and 6 bases, with 14 bases remaining between them. Only in-frame clones appear in the TCRdb table, and some are missing; sequencing was by immunoSEQ multiplex PCR. This table has roughly 150,000 clones, about nine tenths appearing once. The receptor was derived from an adult who received the AZD1222 COVID-19 vaccine. The gene calls are TRBV9 and TRBJ2-7; possibly TRBD2 for D (6 bases). This sample comprised peripheral blood, obtained 28 days after the second AZD1222 dose. The CDR3 loop reads CASSPRGRGEQYF. The CDR3 nucleotides are TGTGCCAGCAGCCCCCGGGGGAGAGGCGAGCAGTACTTC.